Described below is a single T cell receptor (beta chain) sequence and its context. Its antigen is not known. The data stem from a study of shared clonotypes between healthy human individuals. CD45RO-negative, CCR7-selected cells formed the naive CD8 fraction, which excluded terminally differentiated effector memory CD45RA+ cells. Execution of the assay was at deep level. Template for every sorted-subset replicate PCR totaled about 200 ng DNA, around 33,000 T cell genomes. Method: immunoSEQ multiplex PCR; TCRdb's copy keeps in-frame clones and lacks some. The data contain 550,000 to 600,000 clones, about 98% of them singletons. CDR3 length equals 15 residues. The germline gives CDR1 SGHNT, CDR2 YYREEE (reference sequence). V was trimmed by 2 bases and J by 4 bases, leaving 15 bases between them. Study-wide results and caveats: Shared clonotypes: 4.5% to 6% naive CD4, 3% to 3.5% naive CD8, under 2.5% memory CD4, about 0.41% memory CD8. Clonotype sharing among donors likely depends on sequencing depth.

This TCR was recovered from a man aged 25-40 years in good health. The V call is TRBV5-4, the J call TRBJ1-1; D gene uncertain. The sequenced sample was naive CD8+ T cells sorted from blood. The CDR3 DNA reads as TGTGCCAGCAGCTTTTGGGTCCCCGAGGGCACTGAAGCTTTCTTT. Its protein is CASSFWVPEGTEAFF.